This T cell receptor beta chain was profiled in a study of cytomegalovirus exposure and HLA in healthy donors (TCRdb year 2017). Regarding the research as a whole: According to a later analysis, the 100 to 150 validation repertoires were produced on the same platform as the 666 repertoires of the first cohort. The study aimed to test whether signatures of past pathogen exposure could be identified by cataloging public T cell receptors. To predict cytomegalovirus infection status, the study brought together high-throughput TCR immunosequencing, statistical association of individual TCRs with disease status, and machine learning. Along with the 666-subject first cohort, a separate validation cohort of some 130 different subjects was used.

Results the study describes overall, beyond this receptor: A later analysis had no HLA typing for the validation cohort, so co-occurrence there was scored across all 110 or so repertoires. Subsequent analysis determined that TCRs grouped into clusters in the first cohort also showed a tendency toward co-occurrence across the roughly 130 validation repertoires, and 85% to 95% of cluster scores exceeded 0. According to the authors, the approach could potentially be generalized to other disease states and immunological phenotypes. Cytomegalovirus status was reported to be diagnosed by the classifier with high specificity and sensitivity in both the original and validation cohorts. In vitro tests confirmed that a few of the cytomegalovirus-associated TCR beta chains recognize cytomegalovirus antigens. Across donors, most TCR sequences were observed very rarely, whereas some public TCRs were present in many individuals. A total of roughly 160 TCR beta chains were listed by the study as associated with cytomegalovirus.

From V the trimming removes 7 bases and from J it removes 8 bases, while the gene matches leave 6 bases of the junction unaccounted for. CDR1 and CDR2 (LNHDA, SQIVND) derive from the germline V gene (reference sequence). Reading from cysteine to phenylalanine, the CDR3 counts 13 amino acids. The CDR3 DNA has 39 bases and is translated from base 1. The protocol used for the library was the immunoSEQ multiplex PCR assay. In the paper's pipeline: A statistical classification framework was built for diagnosing cytomegalovirus status from the catalog of TCR beta chain sequences. TCRdb obtained this table from immuneACCESS and retained in-frame rearrangements with V and J assigned. These tables miss some clones; where compared with another copy, unresolved V genes account for less than half of the shortfall, and the remainder is unexplained. V and J calls and clone size follow that table, whereas D and trimming were derived from the DNA. The sample has tens of thousands of clones on record, about 94% of them singletons. The ten largest clonotypes hold about 4.3% of the sample.

Separate from the roughly 650-subject first cohort, the validation cohort of some 130 subjects was the group to which the donors belonged. To note about this clone: What antigen it recognizes has not been identified. Nothing much larger sits one base from this clone, and base qualities are not available.

The sequencing input was PBMCs. This receptor chain uses TRBV19 and TRBJ2-3; TRBD2 aligns with 10 central bases. The source is a young man in good health and CMV-seropositive. The nucleotide sequence reads TGTGCCAGTATGTTGGCTAGCGGGAGTACGCAGTATTTT. It translates as CASMLASGSTQYF.